This T cell receptor beta chain derives from a study of tissue T cells after allogeneic stem cell transplantation (dated by TCRdb to the early 2020s). The study in broad terms: TCR beta repertoires were profiled across many tissues obtained from research autopsies of patients with and without GVHD, as well as in mouse models of GVHD. The human part of the study was a prospective observational study with no blinding and no randomization. Study-level results and caveats: Within patients, how anatomically similar tissues were was a major factor shaping TCR repertoire composition, regardless of disease or transplant status. Sampling depth was acknowledged as a limitation, and the patient cohort was both small and clinically heterogeneous. Which tissue TCRs were alloreactive or antigen-specific was not determined in the study, and some of the clones might have been host cells that persisted. In both patients and mice, T cells from blood and spleen covered only a limited part of the TCR repertoire found in tissues. Few T cell clones were found to be shared across patients, but shared repertoire signatures across patients were revealed in a tissue-specific fashion by motif-based clustering.

Notes on this clone: There is no known antigen for this receptor. Here, both gene names and germline sequences come from the mouse. The CDR3 extends 1 residue past the end of the read, so its final part is completed from the germline J gene.

According to the study, the label for this sample's time point signals: mouse harvest day 14 after allogeneic transplant. Mouse grafts consisting of 10^7 T-cell-depleted bone marrow cells combined with 10^6 splenic CD5+ T cells were administered by tail vein injection. GVHD in mice was modeled with a major MHC-mismatch B6 (H2b) into BALB/c (H2d) model, and tissues were profiled at day 7 or 14. On day 7 or 14 post-transplant, mouse tissues and retro-orbital blood were harvested with separate sterile tools for each animal, and livers were flushed before harvest. Before genomic DNA was isolated with the DNeasy Blood & Tissue Kit, mouse tissues were minced with razor blades in buffered saline. Receptor amplification or capture employed the immunoSEQ multiplex PCR assay. TCRbeta CDR3 sequencing was done by Adaptive Biotechnologies at survey depth, reporting CDR3 sequences, V/J genes, productive frequency and template counts. TCR beta CDR3 regions were amplified from genomic DNA rather than RNA. Per the authors' processing: Pairwise repertoire overlap between tissues was quantified with Jensen-Shannon divergence, where 1 means complete divergence and 0 identical. Based on pairwise JSD values, tissues were grouped by single-linkage agglomerative hierarchical clustering, and the results were shown as dendrograms. GLIPH2 was run on all patient samples with simulation_depth 1000, kmer_min_depth 3, cdr3_length_cutoff 8, keeping groups with more than two unique CDR3s. In a standardized tissue-overlap score, Jaccard GLIPH-group overlap across patients was extrapolated to a standard repertoire size of 1000 clones. To look at how diversity was associated with clinical or experimental variables, linear mixed-effect models were used, with tissue treated as a fixed effect and individual treated as a random effect. Sourced from immuneACCESS, this table was stored by TCRdb with only in-frame sequences that have V and J called. A share of the clones is absent; for the studies checked, an unresolved V gene accounts for under half, and the remainder has no known explanation. The V and J calls and clone size come from that table; D and trimming were worked out from the DNA. This sample holds 5,000 or so clones; about 33% were observed only once. In total, the top ten clones hold 4.5% of the sample.

From V the trimming removes 1 base and from J it removes 6 bases, while the gene matches leave 1 base of the junction unaccounted for. In the germline V gene, CDR1 corresponds to GFQATS and CDR2 to STVNSAI. The CDR3 contains 13 residues, cysteine and phenylalanine counted. Only the CDR3 bases that were read are kept: 36 of them, in frame from base 1. The chain is assembled from TRBV20 and TRBJ2-7; TRBD2 lines up with 12 middle nucleotides. The sequence was obtained from a female BALB/c mouse given C57BL/6 T cells with graft-versus-host disease after an allogeneic hematopoietic cell transplant. The sample taken for sequencing was skin. Partial CDR3 DNA: TGTGGTGCTAGGGGGACTGGGGGGGTTGAACAGTAC. This is translated as CGARGTGGVEQY. The entire CDR3 reads CGARGTGGVEQYF. Reference TRBV20 and TRBJ2-7 genes cover what lies past the CDR3, so the full variable domain is GALVYQYPRRTICKSGTSMRMECQAVGFQATSVAWYRQSPQKTFELIALSTVNSAIKYEQNFTQEKFPISHPNLSFSSMTVLNAYLEDRGLYLCGARGTGGVEQYFGPGTRLTVL.